The T cell receptor (beta chain) described here comes from a study of blood T cell repertoires in COVID-19. Study context: Sites across the United States, Italy and Spain contributed samples from acute and convalescent COVID-19. T cells, B-cell-depleted T cells, or PBMCs supplied cDNA or gDNA.

During active infection, Seattle patients enrolled and were then monitored through disease. The CDR3 contains 18 residues. The V segment lost 3 bases and the J segment 3 bases; nucleotides outside the gene matches: 19. Germline CDR1 is DFQATT and CDR2 is SNEGSKA (reference sequence). Data came from immunoSEQ multiplex PCR; TCRdb stores just in-frame clones and leaves some out. Of about 170,000 clones in the sample, approximately 86% were seen once. The sequence was collected from a woman older than 75 with COVID-19, enrolled during active disease. Sequenced sample: peripheral blood. The V and J genes are TRBV20-1 and TRBJ2-7; TRBD2 matches at 8 bases. The CDR3 DNA reads as TGCAGTGCTAGTTTAGGACTAGCAGGAACCCTTCAGTACTACGAGCAGTACTTC. It translates to CSASLGLAGTLQYYEQYF.